The 5 T cell receptor beta chains presented below share a single source sample, sequenced in a study of Ad26.COV2.S vaccination and SARS-CoV-2 variants. As to treatment: roughly 19 received Ad26.COV2.S at low or high dose, single or two shots; 5 received placebo; per-sample allocation not given. The samples date from day 63 after the first vaccine or placebo injection. Clones were read by immunoSEQ multiplex PCR, and TCRdb kept only the in-frame ones, dropping some. This sample has some 300,000 clones, with 86% found just once. The material sequenced was peripheral blood, taken in a trial of Ad26.COV2.S vaccine versus placebo. The receptor source for this set is a person between 18 and 60 years old who received the Ad26.COV2.S COVID-19 vaccine or a placebo.

The chain links TRBV11-2 to TRBJ2-7; D is unclear. V shed 1 base and J shed 3 bases, with 7 bases lying between them. The germline CDR1 and CDR2 sequences are SGHAT and FQNNGV. The CDR3 totals 13 residues. CDR3 residues: CASSLVGNYEQYF. CDR3 nucleotide sequence: TGTGCCAGCAGCTTAGTTGGTAACTACGAGCAGTACTTC.

This sequence joins TRBV18 and TRBJ1-6; D remains unclear. Germline V gives CDR1 KGHSH, CDR2 LQKENI. Trimming took 2 bases from V and 6 from J, leaving 8 bases between them. The CDR3 loop spans 14 amino acids. CDR3 region: CASSPRTSNSPLHF. The CDR3 coding sequence is TGTGCCAGCTCACCAAGAACCAGTAATTCACCCCTCCACTTT.

This clone appeared a few times. The rearrangement links TRBV2 to TRBJ2-3; no reliable D call. This CDR3 spans 12 amino acids. The germline V gene has CDR1 SNHLY and CDR2 FYNNEI. The V end was cut by 11 bases, the J end by 5 bases, with 14 bases between. CDR3 in amino acids: CASGGDGDTQYF. The CDR3 DNA reads as TGTGCCTCCGGTGGAGACGGAGATACGCAGTATTTT. Full variable domain (rest looked up from reference TRBV2 and TRBJ2-3): EPEVTQTPSHQVTQMGQEVILRCVPISNHLYFYWYRQILGQKVEFLVSFYNNEISEKSEIFDDQFSVERPDGSNFTLKIRSTKLEDSAMYFCASGGDGDTQYFGPGTRLTVL.

The rearrangement links TRBV30 to TRBJ1-5; the match to TRBD1 covers 8 bases. Germline V gene lookup returns CDR1 GTSNPN and CDR2 SVGIG (reference sequence). The CDR3 extends over 13 amino acids. Unmatched junction bases numbered 2, after V lost 3 bases and J lost 4 bases. CDR3 sequence: CAWSRQGNQPQHF. DNA for the CDR3: TGTGCCTGGAGCCGACAGGGGAATCAGCCCCAGCATTTT.

The chain combines TRBV7-9 with TRBJ2-1; 8 bases line up with TRBD2. In germline, CDR1 is SEHNR, CDR2 FQNEAQ (reference sequence). Unmatched junction bases numbered 4, after V lost 1 base and J lost 8 bases. This CDR3 region has 14 residues. CDR3 nucleotide sequence: TGTGCCAGCAGCTTAGGTGGGCGGGGGGATGAGCAGTTCTTC. Translating gives CASSLGGRGDEQFF. The full variable domain, in which reference TRBV7-9 and TRBJ2-1 provide the parts outside the CDR3, is DTGVSQNPRHKITKRGQNVTFRCDPISEHNRLYWYRQTLGQGPEFLTYFQNEAQLEKSRLLSDRFSAERPKGSFSTLEIQRTEQGDSAMYLCASSLGGRGDEQFFGPGTRLTVL.